The 20 T cell receptor beta chains given below trace back to one sample, sequenced in a study of cytomegalovirus exposure and HLA in healthy donors (dated by TCRdb to 2016 to 2017). Library generation was performed with the immunoSEQ multiplex PCR assay. The table was pulled from immuneACCESS by TCRdb, which kept in-frame rearrangements only. Such tables lose some clones; where checked, under half of the loss comes from unresolved V genes, and the rest has no known cause. The sample table shows roughly 130,000 clones, and around nine tenths are seen once. The biggest ten clones account for approximately 1.5% of the sample. The source material was PBMCs. All receptors derive from a man aged 30 to 45 in good health and CMV-seronegative.

The rearrangement uses TRBV7-2 and TRBJ2-3; a weak D match, TRBD1 (6 bases). V shed 5 bases and J shed 4 bases, with 28 bases lying between them. Germline assignment: CDR1 SGHTA and CDR2 FQGNSA. The CDR3 spans 19 residues. DNA of the CDR3: TGTGCCAGCAGCACCGTAGCCACCAGGGGTACGAGCATTTCAGATACGCAGTATTTT. It yields the protein CASSTVATRGTSISDTQYF.

The CDR3 reads CASSQVRRSGFSYEQYF. The CDR3 DNA follows: TGTGCCAGCAGCCAAGTAAGGAGGAGCGGATTCTCCTACGAGCAGTACTTC. The chain recombines TRBV14 with TRBJ2-7; the D gene is possibly TRBD2 (5 bases). The CDR3 covers 17 residues. The V end lost 1 base, the J end lost 0 bases, and 16 bases lay between the germline ends. The germline V gene has CDR1 SGHDN and CDR2 FVKESK.

The J gene is TRBJ1-4, the V gene TRBV9; 8 bases match TRBD1. The CDR3 totals 15 residues. The V gene's germline CDR1 is SGDLS and CDR2 YYNGEE. The V gene end was trimmed by 3 bases and the J gene end by 6 bases; junction bases not matched to a gene: 7. The DNA for the CDR3 is TGTGCCAGCAGCGCCCACGGGACAGGCGATGAAAAACTGTTTTTT. Translation: CASSAHGTGDEKLFF.

V and J are TRBV5-1 and TRBJ1-2, with 9 positions matching TRBD1. J gave up 5 bases and V 9 bases, and 14 bases lay outside the gene matches. The CDR3 totals 15 residues. Germline V gene sequence: CDR1 SGHRS, CDR2 YFSETQ. CDR3 sequence reads: CATLPGTGFGYGYTF. The CDR3 DNA follows: TGCGCCACCTTACCCGGGACAGGGTTCGGTTATGGCTACACCTTC.

The chain carries TRBV19 and TRBJ2-5, with TRBD2 matching over 7 bases. The CDR3 loop spans 14 amino acids. Trimming took 3 bases from V and 3 from J; bases not matched to a gene: 4. The V gene's germline CDR1 is LNHDA and CDR2 SQIVND (reference sequence). CDR3: CASSISLAEETQYF. In nucleotides, the CDR3 is TGTGCCAGTAGTATCAGTCTAGCGGAAGAGACCCAGTACTTC. The complete variable domain, with remaining parts taken from reference TRBV19 and TRBJ2-5, reads DGGITQSPKYLFRKEGQNVTLSCEQNLNHDAMYWYRQDPGQGLRLIYYSQIVNDFQKGDIAEGYSVSREKKESFPLTVTSAQKNPTAFYLCASSISLAEETQYFGPGTRLLVL.

J is TRBJ2-1 and V is TRBV6-5; no clear D. CDR1 MNHEY and CDR2 SVGAGI come from the germline V gene. V was trimmed by 7 bases and J by 0 bases, leaving 10 bases between them. The CDR3 sequence is 14 residues long. Here the CDR3 DNA reads TGTGCCAGCACACGGAGTAGCTCCTACAATGAGCAGTTCTTC. Amino acids: CASTRSSSYNEQFF.

V gene TRBV4-1 combines with J gene TRBJ2-7; 8 bases are a match to TRBD2. Germline loops: CDR1 MGHRA, CDR2 YSYEKL. The J segment lost 6 bases and the V segment lost 1 base, leaving 11 bases of the junction unmatched. This CDR3 has 16 residues. In DNA form, the CDR3 reads TGCGCCAGCAGCCAAGCGGGAGGGGGACTAGGTGGCGAGCAGTACTTC. It codes for CASSQAGGGLGGEQYF.

This clone was counted once. The rearrangement uses TRBV27 and TRBJ2-1; D is possibly TRBD1 (6 bases). V shed 6 bases and J shed 7 bases, with 10 bases lying between them. Germline assignment: CDR1 MNHEY and CDR2 SMNVEV (reference sequence). The CDR3 loop spans 12 amino acids. In nucleotides, the CDR3 is TGTGCCAGCAGCGTGACAGGTAATGAGCAGTTCTTC. Encoded protein: CASSVTGNEQFF.

The chain combines TRBV5-1 with TRBJ2-3; TRBD2 aligns across 8 bases. The V segment lost 0 bases and the J segment 0 bases; nucleotides outside the gene matches: 3. The CDR3 totals 16 residues. Germline V lookup: CDR1 SGHRS, CDR2 YFSETQ. For the CDR3, the DNA is TGCGCCAGCAGCTTGGTGGCTAGCGGGAGCACAGATACGCAGTATTTT. Encoded protein: CASSLVASGSTDTQYF.

The chain carries TRBV2 and TRBJ2-3, with a tentative D call TRBD2 (6 bases). The CDR3 is made up of 14 amino acids. Germline CDR1 reads SNHLY; CDR2 reads FYNNEI. Trimming stripped 7 bases from V and 5 bases from J, with 16 bases between. The CDR3 region is CASNGGMGKDTQYF. DNA for the CDR3: TGTGCCAGCAACGGAGGGATGGGCAAAGATACGCAGTATTTT.

The chain links TRBV19 to TRBJ2-1, with 8 nucleotides matching TRBD2. The CDR3 sequence is 17 residues long. Germline CDR1 reads LNHDA; CDR2 reads SQIVND (reference sequence). The J segment lost 5 bases and the V segment lost 3 bases, leaving 12 bases of the junction unmatched. The CDR3 region is CASSMGSGRVPDNEQFF. In DNA, the CDR3 is TGTGCCAGTAGTATGGGAAGCGGGAGAGTCCCCGACAATGAGCAGTTCTTC. The full variable domain, with the rest looked up from reference TRBV19 and TRBJ2-1, is DGGITQSPKYLFRKEGQNVTLSCEQNLNHDAMYWYRQDPGQGLRLIYYSQIVNDFQKGDIAEGYSVSREKKESFPLTVTSAQKNPTAFYLCASSMGSGRVPDNEQFFGPGTRLTVL.

This chain joins TRBV9 and TRBJ1-1; D not resolved. V lost 4 bases and J lost 0, with 13 bases in between. Per the germline V gene, CDR1 is SGDLS and CDR2 is YYNGEE. The CDR3 runs 15 residues. CDR3 protein: CASSFSTGMNTEAFF. In nucleotides, the CDR3 is TGTGCCAGCAGCTTCAGTACGGGGATGAACACTGAAGCTTTCTTT. Full variable domain (remainder filled in from reference TRBV9 and TRBJ1-1): DSGVTQTPKHLITATGQRVTLRCSPRSGDLSVYWYQQSLDQGLQFLIQYYNGEERAKGNILERFSAQQFPDLHSELNLSSLELGDSALYFCASSFSTGMNTEAFFGQGTRLTVV.

CDR3 in DNA: TGTGCCAGCAGCTTATCGACTAGGAGGTGGGAAGAGACCCAGTACTTC. Protein sequence: CASSLSTRRWEETQYF. The chain links TRBV7-6 to TRBJ2-5, with D perhaps TRBD2 (6 bases). This CDR3 has 16 residues. Germline V gene data show CDR1 as SGHVS and CDR2 as FNYEAQ. Trimming pared 2 bases from V and 3 bases from J, leaving 16 bases between.

The chain is built from TRBV30 and TRBJ1-5; no clear D gene. CDR1 is GTSNPN, CDR2 SVGIG, per germline (reference sequence). V gave up 4 bases and J gave up 2 bases, with 9 bases separating them. The CDR3 runs to 13 residues. The CDR3 region has the DNA TGTGCCTGGAATTTGGGCGGCAATCAGCCCCAGCATTTT. As protein: CAWNLGGNQPQHF.

V is TRBV19 and J is TRBJ1-2; D perhaps matches TRBD1 (6 bases). Germline CDR1 and CDR2: LNHDA and SQIVND (reference sequence). The CDR3 is 13 amino acids. Trimming left V 5 bases short and J 2 bases short, with 9 bases between. The DNA of the CDR3 is TGTGCCAGTAGTCCGGACAGCAACTATGGCTACACCTTC. Amino acids: CASSPDSNYGYTF.

A single count supports this clone. The rearrangement links TRBV4-3 to TRBJ2-1; 9 nucleotides match TRBD1. Germline values: CDR1 LGHNA, CDR2 YSLEER. V dropped 0 bases and J dropped 1; count of bases not matched to a gene: 7. The CDR3 runs 18 residues. CDR3 region: CASSQETGGAWSYNEQFF. The CDR3 DNA follows: TGCGCCAGCAGCCAAGAGACAGGGGGGGCCTGGTCCTACAATGAGCAGTTCTTC.

Here the CDR3 reads CASSYSGTGELFF. Here the CDR3 DNA reads TGTGCCAGCAGTTACTCGGGGACAGGGGAGCTGTTTTTT. The V and J genes are TRBV6-5 and TRBJ2-2, with D maybe TRBD1 (6 bases). The CDR3 spans 13 residues. V lost 0 bases to trimming and J lost 8 bases, with 7 bases between them. Germline V gene data show CDR1 as MNHEY and CDR2 as SVGAGI.

The chain carries TRBV5-1 and TRBJ2-3, with 10 bases that match TRBD2. The CDR3 is 16 amino acids. Trimming at V came to 4 bases and at J to 5 bases, leaving 10 bases not matched to a gene. CDR1 and CDR2 (germline): SGHRS, YFSETQ. CDR3 sequence reads: CASSTQAGGPEDTQYF. CDR3 in DNA: TGCGCCAGCAGCACCCAAGCGGGAGGGCCGGAAGATACGCAGTATTTT.

This chain uses TRBV15 with TRBJ2-2, with D possibly TRBD1 on 6 matching bases. V shed 1 base and J shed 4 bases, with 16 bases lying between them. Germline V gene sequence: CDR1 LNHNV, CDR2 YYDKDF (reference sequence). The CDR3 contains 17 residues. The CDR3 region has the DNA TGTGCCACCAGCAGAGGGGGTTCTGGGGGCAGCACCGGGGAGCTGTTTTTT. As protein: CATSRGGSGGSTGELFF.

This chain connects TRBV5-1 to TRBJ2-3; a weak D match, TRBD2 (6 bases). Germline-derived CDR1 and CDR2 are SGHRS and YFSETQ. The length of the CDR3 is 13 residues. Trimming removed 3 bases at V and 3 bases at J, with 8 bases between. CDR3 sequence: CASSSGRTDTQYF. CDR3 nucleotides: TGCGCCAGCAGCTCCGGGAGAACAGATACGCAGTATTTT.